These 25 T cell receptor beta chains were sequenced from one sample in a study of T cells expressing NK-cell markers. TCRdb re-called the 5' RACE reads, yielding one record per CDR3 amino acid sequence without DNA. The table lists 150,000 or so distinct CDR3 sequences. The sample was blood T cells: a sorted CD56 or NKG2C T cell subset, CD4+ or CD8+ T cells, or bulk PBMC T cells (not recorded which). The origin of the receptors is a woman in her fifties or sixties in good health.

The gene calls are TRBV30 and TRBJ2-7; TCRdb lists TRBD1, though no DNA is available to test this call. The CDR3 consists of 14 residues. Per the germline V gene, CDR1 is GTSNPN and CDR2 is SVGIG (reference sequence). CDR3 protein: CAWSIGAGNYEQYF.

This CDR3 reads CASSKGAGDTQYF. The gene calls are TRBV21-1 and TRBJ2-3; the TRBD1 assignment by TCRdb is unverifiable without DNA. TRBV21-1 is a pseudogene locus. This CDR3 comprises 13 residues.

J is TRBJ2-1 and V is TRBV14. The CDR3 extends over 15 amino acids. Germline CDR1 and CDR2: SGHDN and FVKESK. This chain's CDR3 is CASSQAQGPNNEQFF.

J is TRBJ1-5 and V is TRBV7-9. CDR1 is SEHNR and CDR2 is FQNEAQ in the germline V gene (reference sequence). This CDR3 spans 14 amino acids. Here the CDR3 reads CASSLPDTYQPQHF.

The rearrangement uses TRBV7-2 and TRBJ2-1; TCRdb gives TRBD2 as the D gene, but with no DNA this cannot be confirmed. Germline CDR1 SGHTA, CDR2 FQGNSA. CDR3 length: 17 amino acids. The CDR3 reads CASSLNLLAGGHGEQFF.

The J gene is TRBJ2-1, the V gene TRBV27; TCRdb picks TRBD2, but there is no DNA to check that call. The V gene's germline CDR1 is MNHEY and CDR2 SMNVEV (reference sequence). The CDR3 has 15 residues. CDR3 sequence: CASSEAGGGFYEQFF.

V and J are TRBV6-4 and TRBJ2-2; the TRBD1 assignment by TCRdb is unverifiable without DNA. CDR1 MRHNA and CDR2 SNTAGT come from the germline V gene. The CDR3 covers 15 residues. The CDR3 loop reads CASSPRTGEAGELFF.

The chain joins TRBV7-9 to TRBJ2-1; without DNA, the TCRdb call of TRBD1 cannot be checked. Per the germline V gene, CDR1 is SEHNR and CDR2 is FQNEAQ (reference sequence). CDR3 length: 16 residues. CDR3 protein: CASIDRNTSPYNEQFF.

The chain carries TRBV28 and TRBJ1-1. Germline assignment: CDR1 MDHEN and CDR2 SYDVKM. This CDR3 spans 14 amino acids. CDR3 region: CASSYYTDSYEAFF.

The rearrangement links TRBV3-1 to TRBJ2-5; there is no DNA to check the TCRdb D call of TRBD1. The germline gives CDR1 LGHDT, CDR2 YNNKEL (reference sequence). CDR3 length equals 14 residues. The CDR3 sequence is CASSQPGVQETQYF.

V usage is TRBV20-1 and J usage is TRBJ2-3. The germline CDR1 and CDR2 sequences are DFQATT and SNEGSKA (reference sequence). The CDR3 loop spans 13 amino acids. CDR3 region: CSARDLTVDTQYF.

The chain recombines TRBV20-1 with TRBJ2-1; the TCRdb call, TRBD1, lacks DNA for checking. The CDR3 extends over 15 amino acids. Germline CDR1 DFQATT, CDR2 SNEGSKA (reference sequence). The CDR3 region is CSARGLDRDINEQFF.

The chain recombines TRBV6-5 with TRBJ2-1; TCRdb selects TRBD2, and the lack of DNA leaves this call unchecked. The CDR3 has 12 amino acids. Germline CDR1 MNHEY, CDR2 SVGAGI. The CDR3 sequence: CASSPARQEQFF.

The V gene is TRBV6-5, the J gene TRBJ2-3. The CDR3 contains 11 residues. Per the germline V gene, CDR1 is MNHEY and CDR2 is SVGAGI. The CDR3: CASSAGDTQYF.

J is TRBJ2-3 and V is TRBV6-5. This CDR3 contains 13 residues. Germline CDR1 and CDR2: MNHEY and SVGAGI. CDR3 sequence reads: CASSKASTDTQYF.

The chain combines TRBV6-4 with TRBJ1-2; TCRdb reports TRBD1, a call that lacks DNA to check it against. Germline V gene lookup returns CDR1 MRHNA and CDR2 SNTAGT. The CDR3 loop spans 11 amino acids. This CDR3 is CASREGPLYTF.

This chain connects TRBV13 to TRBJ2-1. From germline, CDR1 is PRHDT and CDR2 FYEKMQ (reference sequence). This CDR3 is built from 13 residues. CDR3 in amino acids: CASISVAYNEQFF.

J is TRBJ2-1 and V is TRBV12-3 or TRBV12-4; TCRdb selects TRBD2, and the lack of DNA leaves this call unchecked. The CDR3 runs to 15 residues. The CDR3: CASSSSTSGSYEQFF.

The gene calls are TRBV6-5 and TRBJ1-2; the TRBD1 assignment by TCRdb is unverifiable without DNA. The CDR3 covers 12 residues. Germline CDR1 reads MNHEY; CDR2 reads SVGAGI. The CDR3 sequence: CASSHGTDGYTF.

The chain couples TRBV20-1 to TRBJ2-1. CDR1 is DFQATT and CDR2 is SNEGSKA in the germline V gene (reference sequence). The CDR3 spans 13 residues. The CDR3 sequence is CSASELLHSEQFF.

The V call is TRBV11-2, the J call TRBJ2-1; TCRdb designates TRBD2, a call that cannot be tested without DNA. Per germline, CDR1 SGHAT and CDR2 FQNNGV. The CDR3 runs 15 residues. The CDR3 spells CASSSLSGRYNEQFF.

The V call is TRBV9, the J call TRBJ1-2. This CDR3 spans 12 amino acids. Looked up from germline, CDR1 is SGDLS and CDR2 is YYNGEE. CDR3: CASSESDGGYTF.

CDR3 sequence reads: CASFRPEGTGELFF. The rearrangement joins TRBV11-2 to TRBJ2-2. This CDR3 comprises 14 residues. Germline loops: CDR1 SGHAT, CDR2 FQNNGV.

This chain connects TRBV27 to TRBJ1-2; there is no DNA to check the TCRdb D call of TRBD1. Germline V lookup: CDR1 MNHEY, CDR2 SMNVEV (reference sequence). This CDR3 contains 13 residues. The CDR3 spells CASSPQGTYGYTF.

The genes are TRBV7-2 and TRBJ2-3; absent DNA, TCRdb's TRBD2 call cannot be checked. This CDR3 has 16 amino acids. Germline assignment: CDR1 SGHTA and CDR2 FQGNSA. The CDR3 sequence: CASSFPSGIYTDTQYF. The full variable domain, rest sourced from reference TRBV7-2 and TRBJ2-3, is GAGVSQSPSNKVTEKGKDVELRCDPISGHTALYWYRQSLGQGLEFLIYFQGNSAPDKSGLPSDRFSAERTGGSVSTLTIQRTQQEDSAVYLCASSFPSGIYTDTQYFGPGTRLTVL.